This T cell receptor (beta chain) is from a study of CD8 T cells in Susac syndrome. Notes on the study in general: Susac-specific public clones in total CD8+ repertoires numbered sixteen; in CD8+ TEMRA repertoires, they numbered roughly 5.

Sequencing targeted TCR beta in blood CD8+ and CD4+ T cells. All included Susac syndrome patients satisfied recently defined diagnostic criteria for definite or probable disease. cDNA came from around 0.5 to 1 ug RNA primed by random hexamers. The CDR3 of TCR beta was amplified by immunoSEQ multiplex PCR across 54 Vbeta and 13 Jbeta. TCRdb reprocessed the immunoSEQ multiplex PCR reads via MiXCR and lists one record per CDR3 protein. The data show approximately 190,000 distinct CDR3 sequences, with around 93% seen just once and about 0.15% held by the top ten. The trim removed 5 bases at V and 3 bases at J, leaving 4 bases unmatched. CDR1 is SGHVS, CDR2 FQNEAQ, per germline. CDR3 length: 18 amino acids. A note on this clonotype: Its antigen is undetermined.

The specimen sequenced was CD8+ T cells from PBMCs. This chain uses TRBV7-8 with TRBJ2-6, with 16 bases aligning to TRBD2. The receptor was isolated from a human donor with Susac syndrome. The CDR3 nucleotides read TGTGCCAGCAGCCCAGGGACTAGCGGGGGGGATGGGGCCAACGTCCTGACTTTC. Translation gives CASSPGTSGGDGANVLTF.